This TCR beta chain was captured by sequencing in a study of T cell responses to AZD1222 COVID-19 vaccine. Regarding the study as a whole: Elevations in Spike-specific TCR breadth and depth followed administration of two AZD1222 doses.

Trimming took 4 bases from V and 2 from J, leaving 12 bases between them. CDR3 length: 14 amino acids. CDR1 is SGHNT, CDR2 YYREEE, per germline (reference sequence). This clone appeared a single time. Its antigen is undetermined. Data came from immunoSEQ multiplex PCR; TCRdb stores just in-frame clones and leaves some out. The sample gives 100,000 or so clones, around 90% of which show up once; roughly 1.8% is in the top ten. This TCR derives from an adult in good health. The sample in question was peripheral blood, obtained on day 0 of AZD1222 vaccination. The gene calls are TRBV5-4 and TRBJ2-5; D gene unclear. This CDR3 reads CASSTGGRQETQYF. The CDR3 nucleotides are TGTGCCAGCAGCACCGGCGGCCGGCAAGAGACCCAGTACTTC. Based on the CDR3 plus reference TRBV5-4 and TRBJ2-5, the full variable domain is ETGVTQSPTHLIKTRGQQVTLRCSSQSGHNTVSWYQQALGQGPQFIFQYYREEENGRGNFPPRFSGLQFPNYSSELNVNALELDDSALYLCASSTGGRQETQYFGPGTRLLVL.